Listed below are T cell receptor beta chains from one sample, sequenced in a study of identical twins. Using its own MiXCR run on the 5' RACE reads, TCRdb lists one record per CDR3 protein. This sample yields around 570,000 distinct CDR3 sequences, of which approximately 9.6% are seen a single time; 2.5% to 3.5% belongs to the top ten. The same specimen was also included in a second study, on yellow fever vaccine responses in identical twins.

What was sequenced was PBMCs. The receptors originated from a woman younger than 30 in good health. Both conserved end residues are part of each CDR3. D genes are given only for firm matches. Clone size appears in some rows only: once, few, many, or a class for an expanded clone.

clone_size j_call d_call v_call cdr3_nt cdr3_aa
few TRBJ1-4 NA TRBV6-1 TGTGCCAGCAGTGAACGAGGTCGTTCGGAGGAAAAACTGTTTTTT CASSERGRSEEKLFF
NA TRBJ2-1 NA TRBV11-2 TGTGCCAGCAGCCCCTTTGGTGTGCCCAGCGGCAATGAGCAGTTCTTC CASSPFGVPSGNEQFF
NA TRBJ2-7 NA TRBV7-2 TGTGCCAGCAGCCAACCTGTAGGGGACGAGCAGTACTTC CASSQPVGDEQYF
NA TRBJ2-3 NA TRBV2 TGTGCCAGCGAACTGTCTCGTACAGATACGCAGTATTTT CASELSRTDTQYF
NA TRBJ2-7 NA TRBV27 TGTGCCAGCAGTATCGGTGCCAGGAGGACCCCCAACTACGAGCAGTACTTC CASSIGARRTPNYEQYF
few TRBJ2-1 NA TRBV20-1 TGCAGTGCTAGAGTGGGGGTGGGTGAGCAGTTCTTC CSARVGVGEQFF
NA TRBJ2-1 TRBD2 TRBV7-8 TGTGCCAGCAGCGTTAGCGGGGAAGACAATGAGCAGTTCTTC CASSVSGEDNEQFF
NA TRBJ2-1 TRBD1 TRBV7-6 TGTGCCAGCAGCCACGGGACAGTCAATGAGCAGTTCTTC CASSHGTVNEQFF
NA TRBJ2-3 NA TRBV19 TGTGCCAGTAGTCCTTGGGTCGGAGGTGGGGGCACAGATACGCAGTATTTT CASSPWVGGGGTDTQYF
many TRBJ2-1 NA TRBV12-3/TRBV12-4 TGTGCCAGCAGTCCCGACTTTAAGGGGAACTACAATGAGCAGTTCTTC CASSPDFKGNYNEQFF
many TRBJ2-7 NA TRBV18 TGTGCCAGCTCGACCACCGAATCCAGCGAGCAGTACTTC CASSTTESSEQYF
few TRBJ2-1 NA TRBV12-3/TRBV12-4 TGTGCCAGCAGTTTAGTAGCGGCCTCCTACAATGAGCAGTTCTTC CASSLVAASYNEQFF
NA TRBJ1-1 TRBD1 TRBV7-9 TGTGCCAGCAGGACAGGGGTCGACACTGAAGCTTTCTTT CASRTGVDTEAFF
many TRBJ2-3 TRBD1 TRBV11-2 TGTGCCAGCAGCTTCGCCGGGACAGGGTTAAGCACAGATACGCAGTATTTT CASSFAGTGLSTDTQYF
few TRBJ2-7 TRBD1 TRBV20-1 TGCAGTGCTAGACGATGGGACAGGGAGCAGTACTTC CSARRWDREQYF
NA TRBJ2-2 NA TRBV7-2 TGTGCCAGCAGCTTAGAGGGTTGGGGGGACACCGGGGAGCTGTTTTTT CASSLEGWGDTGELFF
many TRBJ2-6 NA TRBV24-1 TGTGCCACCAGTGACCTTCTGGGGGGACATAATTTC CATSDLLGGHNF
few TRBJ2-6 NA TRBV20-1 TGCAGTGCTAGCCCCGGAGTCCCTGGGGCCAACGTCCTGACTTTC CSASPGVPGANVLTF
many TRBJ1-1 NA TRBV11-1 TGTGCCAGCATGGAAGTAAGAAACACTGAAGCTTTCTTT CASMEVRNTEAFF
NA TRBJ2-7 NA TRBV9 TGTGCCAGCAGCGTAGGCGTGGGGGACTCGTTCTACGAGCAGTACTTC CASSVGVGDSFYEQYF
few TRBJ2-1 NA TRBV4-1 TGCGCCAGCAGCCACGTCATGAGGAATTCCTACAATGAGCAGTTCTTC CASSHVMRNSYNEQFF
NA TRBJ2-7 NA TRBV7-2 TGTGCCAGAATAAGGTCCCTAAGTGGACAGACTAACTACGAGCAGTACTTC CARIRSLSGQTNYEQYF
few TRBJ2-7 NA TRBV7-8 TGTGCCAGCAGACGAGGACTAGGGGGCTACGAGCAGTACTTC CASRRGLGGYEQYF
NA TRBJ2-2 NA TRBV4-2 TGTGCCAGCAGCCAAGAGACGCCCCTTTGGGTCAATAACACCGGGGAGCTGTTTTTT CASSQETPLWVNNTGELFF
few TRBJ1-1 TRBD1 TRBV27 TGTGCCAGCAGTCGGACAGGGGGCGCGCCTTTCTTT CASSRTGGAPFF
few TRBJ2-7 NA TRBV27 TGTGCCACCCATTCGTTGAACAGATATCAGGCTTTCGAGCAGTACTTC CATHSLNRYQAFEQYF
NA TRBJ2-5 NA TRBV2 TGTGCCAGCAGTGGAGAGTTCCAAGAGACCCAGTACTTC CASSGEFQETQYF
NA TRBJ2-1 NA TRBV29-1 TGCAGCGTTGATAGGGTAGGTTACAATGAGCAGTTCTTC CSVDRVGYNEQFF
few TRBJ1-2 NA TRBV29-1 TGCAGCGTTGAAGACCCCATACAGGTTGGGAACTATGGCTACACCTTC CSVEDPIQVGNYGYTF
many TRBJ2-4 NA TRBV2 TGTGCCAGCAGTGGAAGAAGGCTTTCAGCCAAAAACATTCAGTACTTC CASSGRRLSAKNIQYF
NA TRBJ2-1 NA TRBV28 TGTGCCACCCAAACGGGAGCGAGGGGCCATGAGCAGTTCTTC CATQTGARGHEQFF
NA TRBJ2-3 NA TRBV3-1 TGTGCCAGCAGCCAAGCGTCTGGGGGCATATTCAGCACAGATACGCAGTATTTT CASSQASGGIFSTDTQYF
NA TRBJ1-5 NA TRBV30 TGTGCCTGGAGTCCGGTAGGCAATCAGCCCCAGCATTTT CAWSPVGNQPQHF
few TRBJ2-1 TRBD2 TRBV29-1 TGCAGCGTTGAAGTCAGCGGGAACAATGAGCAGTTCTTC CSVEVSGNNEQFF
NA TRBJ1-5 TRBD1 TRBV5-1 TGCGCCAGCAGCTTGGGACAGGGTCATCAGCCCCAGCATTTT CASSLGQGHQPQHF
few TRBJ2-3 TRBD2 TRBV7-2 TGTGCCAGCAGCTCCAGGGGACTAGCGGGGGGGGGTACGCAGTATTTT CASSSRGLAGGGTQYF
many TRBJ2-5 NA TRBV27 TGTGCCAGCAGTCCAGGGCCCTCCCAAGAGACCCAGTACTTC CASSPGPSQETQYF
NA TRBJ2-3 TRBD2 TRBV7-9 TGTGCCAGCAGCCGCACGGGAGGGTTCACAGATACGCAGTATTTT CASSRTGGFTDTQYF
NA TRBJ2-7 NA TRBV5-6 TGTGCCAGCAGCTTGATACGGTCGGAACTCTACGAGCAGTACTTC CASSLIRSELYEQYF
many TRBJ2-1 TRBD2 TRBV5-1 TGCGCCAGCGGGGTAGGGACTAGCCCTTACAATGAGCAGTTCTTC CASGVGTSPYNEQFF
few TRBJ2-2 NA TRBV5-1 TGCGCCAGCAGCTTTGACCCCACCGGGGAGCTGTTTTTT CASSFDPTGELFF
NA TRBJ2-7 NA TRBV7-2 TGTGCCAGCAGCTCTCCCCCCCGTCTATTACAGGGTTCCGAGCAGTACTTC CASSSPPRLLQGSEQYF
few TRBJ1-6 NA TRBV20-1 TGCAGTGCTAGTCGACGGAATTCACCCCTCCACTTT CSASRRNSPLHF
many TRBJ1-2 TRBD1 TRBV5-1 TGCGCCAGCAGCTCGGGACAGGGTAACTATGGCTACACCTTC CASSSGQGNYGYTF
few TRBJ2-7 NA TRBV15 TGTGCCACCAGCAAGGTGGGGGACGGCCCTTACGAGCAGTACTTC CATSKVGDGPYEQYF
many TRBJ2-7 TRBD1 TRBV3-1 TGTGCCAGCAGTCGGGACAGGGGTGGCGAGCAGTACTTC CASSRDRGGEQYF
many TRBJ2-1 TRBD1 TRBV12-3/TRBV12-4 TGTGCCAGCAGTTCCACGACAGGGGGCTCCTACAATGAGCAGTTCTTC CASSSTTGGSYNEQFF
few TRBJ2-1 TRBD1 TRBV5-1 TGCGCCAGCAGGGGGACAGGGGGCAGGGATGAGCAGTTCTTC CASRGTGGRDEQFF
many TRBJ2-1 NA TRBV12-3/TRBV12-4 TGTGCCAGCAGACCCGGACAGCTCTACAATGAGCAGTTCTTC CASRPGQLYNEQFF
few TRBJ2-7 NA TRBV9 TGTGCCAGCAGCGAACGAGGAGGGTCAAACTACGAGCAGTACTTC CASSERGGSNYEQYF
once TRBJ2-7 NA TRBV12-3/TRBV12-4 TGTGCCAGCAGTCCCCCCTGGGGGGGGCTAGCCTACGAGCAGTACTTC CASSPPWGGLAYEQYF
many TRBJ2-7 TRBD1 TRBV28 TGTGCCAGCAGTCAAAGCCGAACAGGGGGAGAGTTCTCCTACGAGCAGTACTTC CASSQSRTGGEFSYEQYF
few TRBJ2-2 TRBD1 TRBV15 TGTGCCACCAGCATGGGGGACAGGGAAGCCGGGGAGCTGTTTTTT CATSMGDREAGELFF